Each of the 4 T cell receptor beta chains below was sequenced from the same sample in a study of glioma-infiltrating T cells after dendritic cell vaccination. Time point of the sample: after dendritic cell vaccination, including at tumor progression/relapse. The repertoire was sequenced with immunoSEQ multiplex PCR; TCRdb's copy has only in-frame clones and lacks some. The sample gives more than 75,000 clones, roughly four fifths of which show up once; less than 7% is in the top ten. The sample in question was blood, obtained after dendritic cell vaccination. The receptors shown here come from a human donor with glioblastoma.

In this sample, this clone turned up a few times. This chain connects TRBV30 to TRBJ1-3; D call uncertain. V gave up 0 bases and J gave up 6 bases, with 3 bases separating them. Germline-derived CDR1 and CDR2 are GTSNPN and SVGIG (reference sequence). The CDR3 has 11 amino acids. CDR3 coding DNA: TGTGCCTGGAGTGTACAAAACACCATATATTTT. Translating gives CAWSVQNTIYF.

The chain couples TRBV4-2 to TRBJ2-3; the match to TRBD2 covers 11 bases. The CDR3 extends over 16 amino acids. Germline loops: CDR1 LGHNA, CDR2 YNFKEQ. The junction had 3 bases not matched to a gene; V was cut back by 4 bases and J by 0 bases. CDR3 bases: TGTGCCAGCAGCCCGACTAGCGGGGCCAGCACAGATACGCAGTATTTT. Amino acid sequence: CASSPTSGASTDTQYF.

V gene TRBV2 combines with J gene TRBJ1-2, with D unresolved. The CDR3 is made up of 14 amino acids. In germline, CDR1 is SNHLY, CDR2 FYNNEI. V lost 7 bases, J lost 8 bases, and 20 bases lay in between. The CDR3 coding sequence is TGTGCCAGCACCCAAGAGGAGGGTCCCAACGGCTACACCTTC. Translation gives CASTQEEGPNGYTF.

The chain is built from TRBV7-2 and TRBJ2-1, with unresolved D. There are 13 residues in the CDR3. The germline V gene encodes CDR1 SGHTA and CDR2 FQGNSA. V lost 5 bases to trimming and J lost 9 bases, with 14 bases between them. CDR3 in amino acids: CASSRALVPEQFF. The DNA of the CDR3 is TGTGCCAGCAGCCGTGCTCTAGTTCCTGAGCAGTTCTTC.